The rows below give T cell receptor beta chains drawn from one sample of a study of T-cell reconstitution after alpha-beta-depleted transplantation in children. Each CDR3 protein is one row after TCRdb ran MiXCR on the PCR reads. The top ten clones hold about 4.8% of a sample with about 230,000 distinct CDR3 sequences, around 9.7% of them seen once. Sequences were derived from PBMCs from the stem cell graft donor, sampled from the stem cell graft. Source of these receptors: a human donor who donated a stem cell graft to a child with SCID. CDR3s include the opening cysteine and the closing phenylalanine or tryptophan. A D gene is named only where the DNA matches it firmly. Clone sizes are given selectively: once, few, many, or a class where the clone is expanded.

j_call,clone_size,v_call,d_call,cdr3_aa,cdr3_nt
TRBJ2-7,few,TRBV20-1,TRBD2,CSAHAQRGPYEQYF,TGCAGTGCCCACGCCCAGCGGGGCCCCTACGAGCAGTACTTC
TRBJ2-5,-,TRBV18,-,CASSRIIEPREETQYF,TGTGCCAGCTCACGGATTATTGAGCCGCGGGAAGAGACCCAGTACTTC
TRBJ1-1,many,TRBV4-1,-,CASSGTIRLGAEAFF,TGCGCCAGCAGCGGGACAATCAGACTCGGGGCTGAAGCTTTCTTT
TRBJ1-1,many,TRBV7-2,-,CASSAIGWDSEAFF,TGTGCCAGCAGCGCCATCGGCTGGGACTCAGAAGCTTTCTTT
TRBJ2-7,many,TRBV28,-,CATRGVGRSYEQYF,TGTGCCACACGTGGGGTCGGCAGATCCTACGAGCAGTACTTC
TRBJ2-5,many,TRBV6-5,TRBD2,CASSYSGTSGGQETQYF,TGTGCCAGCAGTTACTCGGGGACTAGCGGGGGCCAAGAGACCCAGTACTTC
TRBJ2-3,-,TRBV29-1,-,CSVLYPDTQYF,TGCAGCGTCCTCTATCCAGATACGCAGTATTTT
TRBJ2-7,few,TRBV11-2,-,CASSVTTHSYEQYF,TGTGCCAGCAGCGTAACGACGCACTCCTACGAGCAGTACTTC
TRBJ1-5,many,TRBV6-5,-,CASRPRGGSNQPQHF,TGTGCCAGCAGGCCCAGGGGCGGTAGCAATCAGCCCCAGCATTTT
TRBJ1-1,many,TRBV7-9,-,CASSSPGAHTEAFF,TGTGCCAGCAGTTCCCCCGGAGCTCACACTGAAGCTTTCTTT
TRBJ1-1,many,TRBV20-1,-,CSAGGGLTEAFF,TGCAGTGCCGGGGGGGGGCTCACTGAAGCTTTCTTT
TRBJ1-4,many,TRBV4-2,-,CAARGDNEKLFF,TGTGCCGCCCGGGGGGATAATGAAAAACTGTTTTTT
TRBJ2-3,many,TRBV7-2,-,CASSLVRSSTDTQYF,TGTGCCAGCAGCTTAGTGAGATCTAGCACAGATACGCAGTATTTT
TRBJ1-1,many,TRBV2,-,CASKYKGPNTEAFF,TGTGCCAGCAAATATAAAGGGCCGAACACTGAAGCTTTCTTT
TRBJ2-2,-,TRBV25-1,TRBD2,CASSDPGLGELFF,TGTGCCAGCAGTGATCCGGGACTAGGGGAGCTGTTTTTT
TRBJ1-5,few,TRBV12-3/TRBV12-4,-,CASSGLGVGQPQHF,TGTGCCAGCAGTGGTTTAGGGGTTGGGCAGCCCCAGCATTTT
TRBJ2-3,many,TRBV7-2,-,CASSFSGTNTDTQYF,TGTGCCAGCAGCTTCTCCGGGACCAACACAGATACGCAGTATTTT
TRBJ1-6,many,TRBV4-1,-,CASSQTFSGSPLHF,TGCGCCAGCAGCCAAACCTTCTCGGGTTCACCCCTCCACTTT
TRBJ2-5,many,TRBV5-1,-,CASSLAVGGLWEETQYF,TGCGCCAGCAGCTTGGCCGTGGGTGGCCTCTGGGAAGAGACCCAGTACTTC
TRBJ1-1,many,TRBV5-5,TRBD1,CASSPNRGDAFF,TGTGCCAGCAGCCCGAACAGGGGTGATGCTTTCTTT
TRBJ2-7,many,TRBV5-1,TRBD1,CASSLTGGYEQYF,TGCGCCAGCAGCTTGACAGGGGGATACGAGCAGTACTTC
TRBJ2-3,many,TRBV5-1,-,CASERGVGADTQYF,TGCGCCAGCGAGAGGGGGGTTGGTGCAGATACGCAGTATTTT
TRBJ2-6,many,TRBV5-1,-,CASSLVPGRISGANVLTF,TGCGCCAGCAGCTTGGTTCCGGGACGGATCTCTGGGGCCAACGTCCTGACTTTC
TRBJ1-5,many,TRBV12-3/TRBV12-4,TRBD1,CASSTGLYQPQHF,TGTGCCAGCTCGACAGGGTTATATCAGCCCCAGCATTTT
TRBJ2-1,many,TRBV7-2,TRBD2,CASSPSGDGYNEQFF,TGTGCCAGCAGCCCGAGCGGGGACGGCTACAATGAGCAGTTCTTC
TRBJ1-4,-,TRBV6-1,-,CASSRGASTNEKLFF,TGTGCCAGCAGCCGAGGGGCCAGTACTAATGAAAAACTGTTTTTT
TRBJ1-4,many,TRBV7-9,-,CASSLLFEGREKLFF,TGTGCCAGCAGCCTATTATTCGAGGGGAGGGAAAAACTGTTTTTT
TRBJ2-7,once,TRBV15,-,CATSQGSGSYEQYF,TGTGCCACCAGTCAGGGGTCGGGGTCCTACGAGCAGTACTTC
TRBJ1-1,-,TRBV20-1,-,CSARVGTSTEAFF,TGCAGTGCTAGAGTTGGGACCTCCACTGAAGCTTTCTTT
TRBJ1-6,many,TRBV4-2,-,CASSQDGATGLTLHF,TGTGCCAGCAGCCAAGACGGGGCCACGGGCCTCACCCTCCACTTT
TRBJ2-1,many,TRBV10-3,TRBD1,CAISTTDRVEYNEQFF,TGTGCCATCAGCACCACCGACAGGGTCGAATACAATGAGCAGTTCTTC
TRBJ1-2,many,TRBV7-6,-,CASSFGRSYGYTF,TGTGCCAGCAGCTTTGGGCGGAGCTATGGCTACACCTTC
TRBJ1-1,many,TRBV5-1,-,CASSSFDRNTEAFF,TGCGCCAGCAGCTCTTTCGACAGGAACACTGAAGCTTTCTTT
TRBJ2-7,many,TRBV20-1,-,CSARGLRYEQYF,TGCAGTGCTAGGGGACTTCGCTACGAGCAGTACTTC
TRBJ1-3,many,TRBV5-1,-,CASSLVQEPGNTIYF,TGCGCCAGCAGCTTGGTACAGGAACCTGGAAACACCATATATTTT
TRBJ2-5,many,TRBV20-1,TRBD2,CSASGTIDGTQYF,TGCAGTGCTAGTGGGACTATTGATGGGACCCAGTACTTC
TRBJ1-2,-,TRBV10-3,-,CAISESSDIYGYTF,TGTGCCATCAGTGAGTCTTCAGACATCTATGGCTACACCTTC
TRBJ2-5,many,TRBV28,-,CASSLGALREETQYF,TGTGCCAGCAGTTTAGGGGCCCTAAGGGAAGAGACCCAGTACTTC
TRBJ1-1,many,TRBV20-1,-,CSASRNTEAFF,TGCAGTGCTAGCAGGAACACTGAAGCTTTCTTT
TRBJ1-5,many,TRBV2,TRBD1,CASSERQGVYSNQPQHF,TGTGCCAGCAGTGAGAGACAGGGAGTCTATAGCAATCAGCCCCAGCATTTT
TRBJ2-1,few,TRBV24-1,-,CATSELGQARDEQFF,TGTGCCACCAGTGAATTGGGACAAGCTCGGGATGAGCAGTTCTTC
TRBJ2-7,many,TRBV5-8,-,CASSLKFKTFFDEQYF,TGTGCCAGCAGCCTAAAATTCAAAACATTTTTCGACGAGCAGTACTTC
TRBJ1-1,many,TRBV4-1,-,CASSQPPTGSTEAFF,TGCGCCAGCAGCCAACCGCCTACAGGGAGCACTGAAGCTTTCTTT
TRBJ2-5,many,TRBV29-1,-,CSGNDSQETQYF,TGCAGCGGGAATGACAGCCAAGAGACCCAGTACTTC
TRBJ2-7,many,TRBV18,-,CASSPLGGMNEQYF,TGTGCCAGCTCACCCTTAGGGGGGATGAACGAGCAGTACTTC
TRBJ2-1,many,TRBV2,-,CASCLVTGYGGGRNEQFF,TGTGCCAGCTGTTTAGTTACAGGTTATGGTGGGGGACGGAATGAGCAGTTCTTC
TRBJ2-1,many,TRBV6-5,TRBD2,CASSYFGTSMNEQFF,TGTGCCAGCAGTTACTTCGGGACTAGCATGAATGAGCAGTTCTTC
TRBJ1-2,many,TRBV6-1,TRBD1,CASRSITGVGYGYTF,TGTGCCAGCAGGTCGATAACAGGGGTCGGGTATGGCTACACCTTC
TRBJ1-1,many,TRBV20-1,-,CSARDLGRGLNTEAFF,TGCAGTGCTAGAGATTTAGGCAGGGGCCTGAACACTGAAGCTTTCTTT
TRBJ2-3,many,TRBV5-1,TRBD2,CASSPRVERGATDTQYF,TGCGCCAGCAGCCCTAGGGTGGAGCGGGGGGCCACAGATACGCAGTATTTT
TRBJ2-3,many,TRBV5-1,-,CASSFVPGSTDTQYF,TGCGCCAGCAGCTTTGTTCCGGGGAGCACAGATACGCAGTATTTT
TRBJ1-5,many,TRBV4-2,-,CASSQEGGRYQPQHF,TGTGCCAGCAGCCAAGAAGGGGGACGGTATCAGCCCCAGCATTTT
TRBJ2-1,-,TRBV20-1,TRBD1,CSASRDRRAFYNEQFF,TGCAGTGCTAGCAGGGACAGGCGGGCGTTTTACAATGAGCAGTTCTTC
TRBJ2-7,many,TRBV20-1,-,CSARVGGRSYEQYF,TGCAGTGCTAGAGTTGGGGGGAGGTCCTACGAGCAGTACTTC
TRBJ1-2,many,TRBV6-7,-,CASSFPSGTVNHYGYTF,TGTGCCAGCAGTTTCCCATCAGGGACCGTCAACCACTATGGCTACACCTTC
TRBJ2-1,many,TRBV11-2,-,CASSFLWAGKSSYNEQFF,TGTGCCAGCAGCTTCCTATGGGCGGGGAAAAGCTCCTACAATGAGCAGTTCTTC